This section outlines one T cell receptor beta chain sequence together with its context. Its antigen is undetermined. CDR1 and CDR2 from the germline V gene are WSHSY and SAAADI. Trimming stripped 0 bases from V and 14 bases from J, with 17 bases between. CDR3 length equals 14 residues. The data derive from a study of graft-versus-host responses after intestinal transplantation. Overall study: Recipients obtained multivisceral, liver-intestinal, or isolated intestinal transplants.

General study points: High graft-versus-host to host-versus-graft T cell clonal ratios marked allografts of patients with graft-donor macrochimerism. Peak GvH clone levels in circulation were associated with early post-transplant HvG declines.

TCRdb's table, derived via immunoSEQ multiplex PCR, lists solely in-frame clones and lacks some. The sample lists 77,000 or so clones, 85% to 95% seen once, with roughly 0.53% in the top ten. The origin of this receptor is a human donor who received an intestinal transplant. The rearrangement joins TRBV10-2 to TRBJ1-5; possibly TRBD1 for D (6 bases). Source: unstimulated CD8+ T cells sorted from spleen or lymph node cells, taken before intestinal transplant. This CDR3 reads CASSESWDIRYEHF. The DNA of the CDR3 is TGCGCCAGCAGTGAGTCCTGGGACATCCGATACGAGCATTTT.